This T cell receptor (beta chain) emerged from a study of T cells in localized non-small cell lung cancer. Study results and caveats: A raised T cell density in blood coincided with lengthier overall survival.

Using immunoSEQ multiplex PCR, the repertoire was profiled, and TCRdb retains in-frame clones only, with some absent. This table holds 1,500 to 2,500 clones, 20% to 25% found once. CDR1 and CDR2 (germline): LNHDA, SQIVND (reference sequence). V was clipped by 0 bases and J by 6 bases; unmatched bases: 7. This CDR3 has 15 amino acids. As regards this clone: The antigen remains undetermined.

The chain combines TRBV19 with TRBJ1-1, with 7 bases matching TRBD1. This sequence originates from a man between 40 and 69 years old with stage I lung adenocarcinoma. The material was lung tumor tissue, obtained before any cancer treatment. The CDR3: CASSIDSGGSAEAFF. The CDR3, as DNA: TGTGCCAGTAGTATAGATTCAGGGGGATCTGCTGAAGCTTTCTTT.